This entry features one TCR beta chain sequence. Its matching antigen is unknown. V lost 0 bases and J lost 4, with 22 bases in between. Germline V gene sequence: CDR1 LGHNA, CDR2 YNFKEQ. This CDR3 has 18 residues. As processed by the authors: Filtering was not the same, since immunoSEQ gave junction-only sequences without quality scores. The table came from immunoSEQ multiplex PCR; TCRdb's copy has only in-frame clones and leaves some out. Clone size and the V and J calls come from that table; the DNA yielded D and trimming. The sample records millions of clones, more than 80% being singletons. The data stem from a study of shared clonotypes between healthy human individuals. Findings and limits, study-wide: Between a handful of donors, naive CD4 clonotypes were shared at a level of about 5%.

The clonotype was recovered from a man aged 18-30 years in good health. The chain links TRBV4-2 to TRBJ2-7; D might be TRBD1 or TRBD2, each matching 5 bases. The sequencing sample was made of naive CD4+ T cells sorted from blood. The subset: CD45RA+ positively selected. The DNA for the CDR3 is TGTGCCAGCAGCCAAGATCGTGCGACAGAGAAACGAGGGTACGAGCAGTACTTC. Encoded protein: CASSQDRATEKRGYEQYF.